The text below deals with one T cell receptor (beta chain). Its target is not known. TCRdb re-analysed the 5' RACE reads in MiXCR, keeping a single row per CDR3 protein. The repertoire holds 150,000 to 200,000 distinct CDR3 sequences, with roughly 13% as singletons. From germline, CDR1 is SEHNR and CDR2 FQNEAQ (reference sequence). The CDR3 has 13 residues. Trimming took off 2 bases at V and 9 bases at J, with 13 bases between the two ends. These data belong to a study of CD8 T cells in ankylosing spondylitis. Study results and caveats: Clones linked to disease, bearing a CD8+ phenotype, were relatively rare in peripheral blood.

Sequencing was done on a sample of blood, either unsorted or a sorted T cell fraction (not recorded which). The V gene is TRBV7-9, the J gene TRBJ2-5; D gene ambiguous. The TCR originated in a female donor with ankylosing spondylitis or in good health (not recorded which). CDR3 loop: CASSLSLGEAQYF. CDR3 coding DNA: TGTGCCAGCAGCTTATCTTTGGGCGAGGCCCAGTACTTC. Based on the CDR3 plus reference TRBV7-9 and TRBJ2-5, the full variable domain is DTGVSQNPRHKITKRGQNVTFRCDPISEHNRLYWYRQTLGQGPEFLTYFQNEAQLEKSRLLSDRFSAERPKGSFSTLEIQRTEQGDSAMYLCASSLSLGEAQYFGPGTRLLVL.